The entry below gives a single T cell receptor beta chain sequence along with its context. No antigen is known for it. PCR involved 60 Vbeta and 13 Jbeta primers. The authors' processing: As a later analysis found, there were approximately 80 million unique TCR beta chains, of which roughly 11 million were shared. TCRdb's copy holds only in-frame clones and misses some; the assay was immunoSEQ multiplex PCR. V and J calls plus clone size are reproduced from that table; the DNA served to infer D and trimming. This table has 150,000 to 200,000 clones, more than 75% appearing once. The record originates from a study of cytomegalovirus exposure and HLA in healthy donors. Findings and limits, study-wide: Analysis performed later found 16,000 or so TCR beta sequences associated with HLA alleles at 0.05 false discovery rate.

Trimming cost V 3 bases and J 4 bases; bases outside gene matches: 5. The germline V gene encodes CDR1 LNHDA and CDR2 SQIVND (reference sequence). This CDR3 spans 14 amino acids. The V and J genes are TRBV19 and TRBJ2-5; 7 nucleotides agree with TRBD2. This TCR was recovered from a woman between 45 and 65 years old in good health and CMV-seronegative. Sample: PBMCs. The CDR3: CASSIRTRGETQYF. The CDR3 nucleotides read TGTGCCAGTAGTATCCGGACTAGGGGAGAGACCCAGTACTTC.